This T cell receptor beta chain was observed in a study of graft-versus-host responses after intestinal transplantation. The wider study: Recipients were given multivisceral, liver-intestinal, or isolated intestinal transplants. Uniformly, recipients were administered anti-thymocyte globulin induction with subsequent tacrolimus and steroids for roughly three years. Study results and limitations: Within allografts, high graft-versus-host to host-versus-graft clonal ratios were seen among patients with graft-donor T cell macrochimerism. Detection of GvH clones occurred in recipient marrow, and some had their first appearance in ileum or blood.

Data came from immunoSEQ multiplex PCR; TCRdb stores just in-frame clones and leaves some out. The table has some 15,000 clones, 77% seen once; the top ten hold around 3.9%. As to this clone: The antigen remains undetermined.

Intraepithelial and lamina propria lymphocytes were isolated from graft specimens. V lost 4 bases to trimming and J lost 1 base, with 7 bases between them. From germline, CDR1 is MNHNS and CDR2 SASEGT. This CDR3 has 13 amino acids. This TCR was recovered from a human patient who received an intestinal transplant, so some T cells may come from the graft donor. This chain uses TRBV6-1 with TRBJ1-1, with no clear D. The sequencing here drew on ileum tissue, taken about four weeks after intestinal transplant. The CDR3 is CASSVAANTEAFF. CDR3 bases: TGTGCCAGCAGTGTGGCGGCGAACACTGAAGCTTTCTTT.